One sample yielded the 29 T cell receptor beta chains listed below, sequenced in a study of spatial heterogeneity in lung cancer. Time point described: sample taken at primary tumor resection. TCRdb redid the calling of the 5' RACE reads with MiXCR, one entry per CDR3 protein. The sample carries 35,000 to 55,000 distinct CDR3 sequences, approximately 7% recorded once. The sample consisted of PBMCs, taken at surgery. These receptors were taken from a female donor with early-stage non-small cell lung cancer.

This clonotype was found many times. This chain uses TRBV25-1 with TRBJ2-7, with TRBD1 identical over 11 bases. Germline CDR1 and CDR2: MGHDK and SYGVNS. The CDR3 is 17 residues long. V gave up 0 bases and J gave up 7 bases; unmatched junction bases: 11. In DNA form, the CDR3 reads TGTGCCAGCAGTGAATATTCGGTCGGACAGGGGGCCTTTGAGCAGTACTTC. Its protein product is CASSEYSVGQGAFEQYF.

Ten or more counts support this clonotype. This chain joins TRBV3-1 and TRBJ2-5; D is undetermined. Germline CDR1 is LGHDT and CDR2 is YNNKEL (reference sequence). The CDR3 has 13 amino acids. Trimming cost V 4 bases and J 3 bases, with 9 bases left between them. The CDR3 DNA reads TGTGCCAGCAGCCCAAGACGGAAAGAGACCCAGTACTTC. Protein sequence: CASSPRRKETQYF.

This clonotype was counted ten times or more. The V call is TRBV7-2, the J call TRBJ2-7, with 8 bases fitting TRBD2. The CDR3 runs 16 residues. Germline CDR1 reads SGHTA; CDR2 reads FQGNSA. Trimming cost V 5 bases and J 4 bases; bases outside gene matches: 13. CDR3 sequence (DNA): TGTGCCAGCAGCCGCGGGCGGGGGGCCCCCCCTTACGAGCAGTACTTC. Its translation: CASSRGRGAPPYEQYF.

The chain employs TRBV6-2 or TRBV6-3 and TRBJ1-5; TRBD1 is a possible D gene (6 bases). The CDR3 length is 13 residues. Deletions cut 6 bases from V and 7 bases from J, with 13 bases between. CDR1 and CDR2 (germline): MNHEY, SVGEGT. CDR3 in DNA: TGTGCCAGCAGCCGCACAGGGTGGCAGCCCCAGCATTTT. It codes for CASSRTGWQPQHF.

In its sample, this clonotype was seen many times. The CDR3 spells CATYPTGRNEKLFF. The CDR3 region has the DNA TGTGCCACCTACCCGACAGGGAGGAATGAAAAACTGTTTTTT. The chain has TRBV28 and TRBJ1-4; 7 nucleotides line up with TRBD1. With 10 bases clipped from V and 5 bases from J, the junction kept 10 bases outside the gene matches. This CDR3 is built from 14 residues. Germline assignment: CDR1 MDHEN and CDR2 SYDVKM.

This clonotype has a count of ten or more. The rearrangement links TRBV7-2 to TRBJ2-4, with 8 bases aligning to TRBD1. This CDR3 contains 16 residues. V lost 4 bases and J lost 0; bases outside the gene matches: 5. The germline CDR1 and CDR2 sequences are SGHTA and FQGNSA. The CDR3 coding sequence is TGTGCCAGCAGCTCGTTTGGGACAGGAGCCAAAAACATTCAGTACTTC. This gives the protein CASSSFGTGAKNIQYF.

This clonotype was recorded a few times. The gene calls are TRBV16 and TRBJ1-2; D gene uncertain. Trimming removed 3 bases from V and 7 bases from J, with 12 bases in between. The CDR3 loop spans 13 amino acids. Germline V gives CDR1 KGHSY, CDR2 FQNENV. The CDR3: CASSQRDIGGYTF. Here the CDR3 DNA reads TGTGCCAGCAGCCAGAGGGATATCGGTGGCTACACCTTC.

This clonotype was picked up many times. The chain has TRBV28 and TRBJ2-7, with 9 bases matching TRBD1. CDR1 is MDHEN, CDR2 SYDVKM, per germline. This CDR3 contains 16 residues. Losses at the gene ends were 3 bases for V and 5 bases for J; bases not matched to a gene: 11. For the CDR3, the DNA is TGTGCCAGCAGTTTCCCCACGGACAGGGGCCTGAACGAGCAGTACTTC. It codes for CASSFPTDRGLNEQYF.

The rearrangement joins TRBV3-1 to TRBJ2-7, with D perhaps given as TRBD1 or TRBD2 (5 bases each). The germline CDR1 and CDR2 sequences are LGHDT and YNNKEL (reference sequence). The CDR3 is made up of 15 amino acids. The V end was cut by 2 bases, the J end by 2 bases, with 13 bases between. CDR3 DNA: TGTGCCAGCAGCCAAAGATACCAGGGACCCTACGAGCAGTACTTC. Translation: CASSQRYQGPYEQYF.

There are many counts of this clonotype. The J gene is TRBJ2-5, the V gene TRBV7-9; D unclear. The CDR3 is 16 residues long. V shed 5 bases and J shed 2 bases, with 18 bases lying between them. CDR1 and CDR2 (germline): SEHNR, FQNEAQ (reference sequence). CDR3 DNA: TGTGCCAGCAGCCCCCCCTTTGGGGATGGTCAAGAGACCCAGTACTTC. This codes for CASSPPFGDGQETQYF.

The sample holds many counts of this clonotype. The gene calls are TRBV11-2 and TRBJ2-1; unclear D gene. This CDR3 has 14 residues. Germline assignment: CDR1 SGHAT and CDR2 FQNNGV. V was shortened by 2 bases and J by 0 bases, with 5 bases between the two germline ends. DNA of the CDR3: TGTGCCAGCAGCTTAACTATCTCCTACAATGAGCAGTTCTTC. Its translation: CASSLTISYNEQFF.

This clonotype came up many times. V is TRBV5-1 and J is TRBJ2-5; no definite D call. There are 14 residues in the CDR3. Germline V gives CDR1 SGHRS, CDR2 YFSETQ. V lost 0 bases, J lost 5 bases, and 11 bases lay in between. The CDR3 bases are TGCGCCAGCAGCTTGGCACAGCCTCAGGAGACCCAGTACTTC. This translates into CASSLAQPQETQYF.

This clonotype was seen a handful of times. This chain connects TRBV5-1 to TRBJ2-3; D possibly corresponds to TRBD2 (6 bases). The ends were cut back, 4 bases at V and 0 bases at J, with 18 bases in the middle. This CDR3 region has 17 residues. Per germline, CDR1 SGHRS and CDR2 YFSETQ. In nucleotides, the CDR3 is TGCGCCAGCAGCCCCGGAGGGTGGTCTACTAGCACAGATACGCAGTATTTT. Its protein product is CASSPGGWSTSTDTQYF.

The chain recombines TRBV10-3 with TRBJ2-3, with no clear D. Trimming removed 2 bases at V and 5 bases at J, with 17 bases between. The CDR3 has 16 residues. Germline values: CDR1 ENHRY, CDR2 SYGVKD. CDR3 sequence (DNA): TGTGCCATCAGTGAGGGGGTCTTGCCCGGGTTAGATACGCAGTATTTT. The encoded protein is CAISEGVLPGLDTQYF.

This clonotype was picked up many times. The chain joins TRBV27 to TRBJ2-7; D is perhaps TRBD1 (6 bases). The V end lost 7 bases, the J end lost 1 base, and 8 bases lay between the germline ends. This CDR3 region has 12 residues. Looked up from germline, CDR1 is MNHEY and CDR2 is SMNVEV (reference sequence). The CDR3 spells CASKRGSYEQYF. The CDR3 coding sequence is TGTGCCAGCAAGAGGGGGTCCTACGAGCAGTACTTC.

This clonotype was seen a few times. The chain has TRBV2 and TRBJ1-4; D uncertain. Germline CDR1 is SNHLY and CDR2 is FYNNEI. Between the trimmed V and J ends, which lost 2 bases and 7 bases, there was a span of 2 bases. This CDR3 spans 11 amino acids. CDR3 nucleotides: TGTGCCAGCAGTGAAATTGAAAAACTGTTTTTT. This translates into CASSEIEKLFF.

This clonotype was counted a few times. The chain recombines TRBV6-2 or TRBV6-3 with TRBJ1-4, with D maybe TRBD1 (5 bases). Deletions cut 2 bases from V and 6 bases from J, with 19 bases between. Germline assignment: CDR1 MNHEY and CDR2 SVGEGT. This CDR3 is built from 17 residues. CDR3 loop: CASSYTRRGRRDEKLFF. CDR3 DNA: TGTGCCAGCAGTTACACGAGGCGGGGACGGCGCGATGAAAAACTGTTTTTT.

The rearrangement joins TRBV20-1 to TRBJ2-3, with D possibly TRBD2 on 5 matching bases. V was trimmed by 6 bases and J by 0 bases, leaving 10 bases between them. Germline CDR1 and CDR2: DFQATT and SNEGSKA (reference sequence). The CDR3 sequence is 13 residues long. The CDR3 here is CSAEDSSTDTQYF. CDR3 bases: TGCAGTGCAGAGGACTCGAGCACAGATACGCAGTATTTT.

In this sample, this clonotype turned up many times. The V call is TRBV7-2, the J call TRBJ2-3; TRBD2 matches at 7 bases. J gave up 0 bases and V 5 bases, and 8 bases lay outside the gene matches. The CDR3 runs 16 residues. CDR1 and CDR2 (germline): SGHTA, FQGNSA. The CDR3 is CASSPVVRGSTDTQYF. CDR3 DNA sequence: TGTGCCAGCAGCCCGGTGGTGCGGGGGAGCACAGATACGCAGTATTTT. Supplemented by reference TRBV7-2 and TRBJ2-3, the full variable domain reads GAGVSQSPSNKVTEKGKDVELRCDPISGHTALYWYRQSLGQGLEFLIYFQGNSAPDKSGLPSDRFSAERTGGSVSTLTIQRTQQEDSAVYLCASSPVVRGSTDTQYFGPGTRLTVL.

This clonotype was counted at least ten times. The rearrangement joins TRBV6-5 to TRBJ2-7; 7 nucleotides align to TRBD1. J lost 2 bases, V lost 10 bases, and 5 bases had no gene match. This CDR3 comprises 12 residues. Germline V gene data show CDR1 as MNHEY and CDR2 as SVGAGI. The CDR3 reads CATEGATYEQYF. CDR3 nucleotides: TGTGCCACCGAGGGGGCTACCTACGAGCAGTACTTC.

This clonotype was seen many times. The rearrangement uses TRBV20-1 and TRBJ1-2, with 8 bases aligning to TRBD1. V was pared by 0 bases and J by 8 bases, with 8 bases of the junction left unmatched. CDR3 length: 14 amino acids. Germline V CDR1 and CDR2: DFQATT, SNEGSKA (reference sequence). The CDR3 loop is CSARDRQGARGYTF. The CDR3 bases are TGCAGTGCTAGAGATAGGCAGGGGGCTCGAGGCTACACCTTC.

V gene TRBV6-2 or TRBV6-3 combines with J gene TRBJ2-7; TRBD2 matches at 7 bases. The J segment lost 2 bases and the V segment lost 8 bases, leaving 12 bases of the junction unmatched. From germline, CDR1 is MNHEY and CDR2 SVGEGT. CDR3 length equals 15 residues. In DNA, the CDR3 is TGTGCCAGCGGGACTATGAGGACGGTACCCTACGAGCAGTACTTC. Protein sequence: CASGTMRTVPYEQYF.

This clonotype was seen at least ten times. V gene TRBV5-1 combines with J gene TRBJ1-1; D is undetermined. Trimming pared 5 bases from V and 10 bases from J, leaving 21 bases between. CDR1 SGHRS and CDR2 YFSETQ come from the germline V gene. The CDR3 runs to 14 residues. Here the CDR3 DNA reads TGCGCCAGCAGGGATAGCGCGGGGAGCTCTAGAGCTTTCTTT. As protein: CASRDSAGSSRAFF.

This clonotype has at least ten counts. This chain links TRBV19 with TRBJ2-5; D not certain. Trimming pared 6 bases from V and 1 base from J, leaving 9 bases between. Germline V gene lookup returns CDR1 LNHDA and CDR2 SQIVND (reference sequence). CDR3 length equals 13 residues. The CDR3 DNA is TGTGCCAGTAGGAACGGATTCCAAGAGACCCAGTACTTC. It yields the protein CASRNGFQETQYF.

This clonotype was counted only a few times. This rearrangement joins TRBV28 to TRBJ2-2, with 10 bases fitting TRBD2. Per the germline V gene, CDR1 is MDHEN and CDR2 is SYDVKM. J gave up 8 bases and V 6 bases, and 3 bases lay outside the gene matches. The CDR3 totals 13 residues. The CDR3 coding sequence is TGTGCCAGCAGAACTAGCGGGGAAGGGGAGCTGTTTTTT. As protein: CASRTSGEGELFF.

Many counts were recorded for this clonotype. The chain is built from TRBV19 and TRBJ2-5; 8 bases are a match to TRBD2. The J segment lost 2 bases and the V segment lost 11 bases, leaving 16 bases of the junction unmatched. CDR1 and CDR2 (germline): LNHDA, SQIVND (reference sequence). The CDR3 is 16 residues long. CDR3 sequence (DNA): TGTGCCCCCGGCGCGGGGGGACATACCATACAAGAGACCCAGTACTTC. It encodes CAPGAGGHTIQETQYF.

This clonotype has at least ten counts. The chain joins TRBV12-3 or TRBV12-4 to TRBJ1-4; TRBD1 matches 9 bases. V was pared by 3 bases and J by 11 bases, with 4 bases of the junction left unmatched. The CDR3 has 13 residues. The CDR3 region is CASSLVGTGKLFF. For the CDR3, the DNA is TGTGCCAGCAGTTTGGTCGGGACAGGGAAACTGTTTTTT.

This clonotype has just a few counts. This chain joins TRBV28 and TRBJ2-5, with 12 bases matching TRBD2. V lost 7 bases, J lost 2 bases, and 5 bases stayed unmatched. The CDR3 loop spans 15 amino acids. Germline V gene data show CDR1 as MDHEN and CDR2 as SYDVKM. Written as DNA, the CDR3 is TGTGCCAGCACCCAACTAGCGGGGGGTCAAGAGACCCAGTACTTC. Its translation is CASTQLAGGQETQYF.

This clonotype was seen many times. The V call is TRBV18, the J call TRBJ1-1, with a tentative D call TRBD1 (5 bases). V was shortened by 8 bases and J by 3 bases, with 10 bases between the two germline ends. CDR3 length equals 12 residues. Germline CDR1 is KGHSH and CDR2 is LQKENI. CDR3 sequence reads: CASTTEYTEAFF. For the CDR3, the DNA is TGTGCCAGCACGACAGAGTACACTGAAGCTTTCTTT.